This T cell receptor beta chain was obtained from a study of OX40 agonist ivuxolimab in advanced cancers. With respect to the entire study: The costimulatory receptor OX40 (CD134) was targeted by ivuxolimab, a fully human IgG2 agonistic monoclonal antibody. The paper reports the monotherapy dose-escalation portion (N of about 54 patients) of the phase I ivuxolimab trial. The purpose of peripheral TCRbeta sequencing was to test whether ivuxolimab changed TCR sequence diversity and led to clonal T-cell expansion. Partial responses occurred in three dose-escalation patients: two with cutaneous melanoma and one with hepatocellular carcinoma. Prior anti-PD-1, anti-PD-L1 or anti-CTLA-4 therapy was permitted, and 30% to 50% of dose-escalation patients had received checkpoint inhibitors. Intravenous ivuxolimab was administered to patients every 2 weeks at six dose levels: 0.01, 0.1, 0.3, 1.5, 3 and 10 mg/kg. Of the approximately 54 dose-escalation patients, hepatocellular carcinoma was present in around 20, melanoma in approximately 15, renal cell carcinoma in 9 and head and neck cancer in 9. In the dose-escalation cohort, around four fifths of patients were male, and the mean age was around 65 years with a range of roughly 23 to 90.

To sequence the TCRbeta CDR3 region, genomic DNA was isolated from the sorted cells. The immunoSEQ Assay was used to sequence the TCRbeta CDR3 regions. What TCRdb holds here is the immuneACCESS table cut down to in-frame rearrangements. Part of the clones is not present; checked against another copy, under half of the missing clones reflect an unresolved V gene, and the others are unexplained. Here the sample has roughly 17,000 clones; 76% occur a single time. The ten largest make up around half of the sample. The trial excluded patients who had a history of autoimmune disease or who were on systemic immunosuppression. Peripheral blood for TCR sequencing was collected from all dose cohorts at baseline, on cycle 4 day 1, and on cycle 7 day 1. Samples came from an open-label, multicenter, first-in-human phase I dose-escalation trial of ivuxolimab. The trial enrolled adults with locally advanced or metastatic head and neck squamous cell, hepatocellular, melanoma or renal cell carcinoma. Before TCR sequencing, CD4+ T cells and CD8+ T cells from peripheral blood were sorted into separate populations.

The germline V gene gives CDR1 as MGHRA and CDR2 as YSYEKL. V has 0 bases trimmed and J has 1 base trimmed; junction bases matching no gene number 10. Spanning cysteine to phenylalanine, the CDR3 consists of 20 amino acids. Only the CDR3 part of the read is kept: 60 bases, read in frame from the first base. Broader findings and caveats from the paper: In partial responders in the 0.1-3.0 mg/kg groups, normalized peripheral clonal expansion was found to be among the lowest, especially among CD8+ T cells. After ivuxolimab, expanded clones were on average more numerous among CD8+ T cells than among CD4+ T cells. Low levels of normalized T-cell clonal expansion were also seen in some patients who did not respond. Antigen specificity was not determined for the clonally expanded peripheral T cells. At doses of 0.1 to 3.0 mg/kg, clonal expansion of both CD4+ and CD8+ blood T cells was observed from baseline to week 6.

Of note for this clone: Its recognized antigen is unknown. Base qualities are not at hand, and no much larger clone is one base apart.

The sample was CD4+ or CD8+ T cells sorted from blood, taken in a trial of the OX40 agonist ivuxolimab. This receptor chain uses TRBV4-1 and TRBJ2-1; 12 junctional bases match TRBD2. The TCR originated in an adult with an advanced solid tumor such as melanoma, head and neck, liver or kidney cancer. The CDR3 is CASSQEGPSGRARSYNEQFF. The DNA sequence reads TGCGCCAGCAGCCAAGAAGGCCCTAGCGGGAGGGCCAGGTCCTACAATGAGCAGTTCTTC.